This T cell receptor (beta chain) was identified during a study of T cells in Graves' hyperthyroidism and ophthalmopathy. For the study at large: Once the initial diagnosis was made, peripheral blood was obtained before any treatment.

Using RNA transcripts as the source, TCR beta CDR3 regions were amplified. A first-round RT-PCR of the TCR CDR3 used the HTBI primer set. TCRdb called the multiplex PCR reads again in MiXCR, with one record for every CDR3 protein. The sample consists of under 350,000 distinct CDR3 sequences, more than 15% of them appearing once. Any patient presenting with uncontrolled infection, other autoimmune disease, pregnancy or lactation was left out. Orbital computed tomography and thyroid ultrasound, together with serum TRAb and thyroxine and clinical symptoms, were used for diagnoses. The germline CDR1 and CDR2 sequences are SGHTA and FQGNSA. Trimming cost V 5 bases and J 1 base, with 15 bases left between them. The CDR3 runs 15 residues. This clonotype was observed at least ten times. Its antigen is as yet unknown. Findings and limits, study-wide: Ophthalmopathy could be told apart from stable hyperthyroidism with a 13 V-J model.

The J gene is TRBJ2-7, the V gene TRBV7-2; D might be TRBD2 (5 bases). The specimen was blood. This receptor was identified in a woman in her sixties with Graves' ophthalmopathy. The CDR3 sequence is CASSPQRERSYEQYF. DNA of the CDR3: TGTGCCAGCAGCCCGCAGAGGGAGAGATCCTACGAGCAGTACTTC.